The present entry profiles one T cell receptor beta chain with its context. Assay used: immunoSEQ multiplex PCR; TCRdb lists only in-frame clones, some missing. The sample includes about 380,000 clones, roughly 94% of them seen just once. Between the trimmed V and J ends, which lost 5 bases and 3 bases, there was a span of 8 bases. The CDR3 runs to 13 residues. In germline, CDR1 is MDHEN, CDR2 SYDVKM. The data originate from a study of shared T cell receptors in the human thymus. Sequences were obtained from thymocytes. The rearrangement uses TRBV28 and TRBJ2-1; D is ambiguous. The TCR originated in a human donor. As DNA, the CDR3 is TGTGCCAGCAGTACGTGGGGCTACAATGAGCAGTTCTTC. Translated: CASSTWGYNEQFF.